This TCR beta chain was sequenced during a study of T-cell memory formation after mild COVID-19. The study's findings and limits: Later expanders leaned toward CD4+, whereas clones contracting from day 15 to 85 were balanced CD4/CD8. Cross-reactive memory seemingly joined, as some responding clones were found in pre-infection memory. Clones which contracted sat mainly in CM and EM if CD4+, and in EMRA if CD8+. SARS-CoV-2 specificity was not confirmed for second-wave clones peaking on day 37.

In germline, CDR1 is SGHAT, CDR2 FQNNGV. V was pared by 0 bases and J by 9 bases, with 20 bases between. The CDR3 runs 17 residues. To note about this clonotype: The antigen remains undetermined.

TCRdb re-derived calls from the 5' RACE reads in MiXCR, one entry per CDR3 protein. The table has 250,000 to 350,000 distinct CDR3 sequences, around 19% seen once; the top ten hold 21%. The specimen was PBMCs or a T cell subset sorted from them (not recorded which). The gene calls are TRBV11-2 and TRBJ2-2; TRBD1 might be the D (5 bases). The clonotype originates from a man younger than 30 who had mild COVID-19 (a few samples of this study predate the infection). Cell type and time point are not known. The DNA of the CDR3 is TGTGCCAGCAGCTTAGACGCTACATACAGGCTGCACCGGGAGCTGTTTTTT. Translating it yields CASSLDATYRLHRELFF.